The clone carrying this T cell receptor (beta chain) was picked up a small number of times. Its cognate antigen is unknown. There are 14 residues in the CDR3. The germline V gene encodes CDR1 SEHNR and CDR2 FQNEAQ (reference sequence). After removal of 8 bases from V and 6 bases from J, the junction contained 9 bases not matched to a gene. The sample belongs to a study of T-cell memory formation after mild COVID-19. Notes on the study in general: Contracting CD4+ clones were located mainly in CM and EM, and CD8+ clones in EMRA.

Researchers used 5'RACE with constant-segment primers to make TCR alpha and TCR beta cDNA libraries that carry sample barcodes and UMIs. A single record per CDR3 protein comes from TCRdb applying MiXCR to the 5' RACE reads. The profile shows under 350,000 distinct CDR3 sequences, roughly 15% of them singletons. The chain is built from TRBV7-9 and TRBJ2-1, with 8 bases aligning to TRBD2. The sequence derives from a man aged 18 to 35 who had mild COVID-19 (a few samples of this study predate the infection). Cell type and time point are not known. Sequences were obtained from PBMCs or a T cell subset sorted from them (not recorded which). The CDR3 sequence: CASREGTPFNEQFF. The CDR3 nucleotides are TGTGCCAGCCGGGAGGGTACCCCTTTCAATGAGCAGTTCTTC.